Below, 27 T cell receptor beta chains from the same sample are listed, as sequenced in a study of blood T cell repertoires in COVID-19. Produced via immunoSEQ multiplex PCR; TCRdb's table is partial and in-frame only. Counted here are around 26,000 clones, 80% to 95% occurring once; the ten biggest clones make up roughly 2.1%. The material sequenced was peripheral blood. Source of these receptors: a human donor in a cohort sampled during active COVID-19.

This clone was picked up one time. This chain joins TRBV6-5 and TRBJ1-6; 7 bases match TRBD1. CDR1 and CDR2 from the germline V gene are MNHEY and SVGAGI. This CDR3 is 13 amino acids long. V gave up 5 bases and J gave up 10 bases; unmatched junction bases: 5. DNA of the CDR3: TGTGCCAGCAGTACAGGGGTTGGGTCACCCCTCCACTTT. It is translated as CASSTGVGSPLHF.

The V call is TRBV4-1, the J call TRBJ2-3; 9 positions agree with TRBD2. The CDR3 sequence is 18 residues long. From germline, CDR1 is MGHRA and CDR2 YSYEKL. Unmatched junction bases numbered 11, after V lost 0 bases and J lost 4 bases. The CDR3 here is CASSQDRGSGSRSDTQYF. For the CDR3, the DNA is TGCGCCAGCAGCCAAGATCGAGGTAGCGGGAGCCGCTCAGATACGCAGTATTTT.

The V call is TRBV19, the J call TRBJ2-7; 9 bases are shared with TRBD1. The CDR3 has 14 residues. Germline V lookup: CDR1 LNHDA, CDR2 SQIVND (reference sequence). V lost 5 bases and J lost 3; bases outside the gene matches: 5. The CDR3 coding sequence is TGTGCCAGTAGTCCGGGACAGGGCGGCTACGAGCAGTACTTC. Translating gives CASSPGQGGYEQYF. The variable domain in full, with the rest retrieved from reference TRBV19 and TRBJ2-7, is DGGITQSPKYLFRKEGQNVTLSCEQNLNHDAMYWYRQDPGQGLRLIYYSQIVNDFQKGDIAEGYSVSREKKESFPLTVTSAQKNPTAFYLCASSPGQGGYEQYFGPGTRLTVT.

With respect to this clone: The sample has other DNA sequences that encode this CDR3 too. The chain links TRBV5-4 to TRBJ2-7; D may be TRBD2 (5 bases). Trimming pared 4 bases from V and 4 bases from J, leaving 12 bases between. The CDR3 runs 13 residues. Germline assignment: CDR1 SGHNT and CDR2 YYREEE (reference sequence). The CDR3 region has the DNA TGTGCCAGCAGCCTGGGGAGCAGTTACGAGCAGTACTTC. Residues: CASSLGSSYEQYF.

The chain carries TRBV7-3 and TRBJ2-3, with TRBD2 matching over 8 bases. Germline V gene lookup returns CDR1 SGHTA and CDR2 FQGTGA. This CDR3 has 15 amino acids. V shed 5 bases and J 9 bases; nucleotides not matched to a gene: 13. For the CDR3, the DNA is TGTGCCAGCAGCCCTGGGACTAGTTCGGGGGTGACGCAGTATTTT. Protein sequence: CASSPGTSSGVTQYF.

The chain combines TRBV6-5 with TRBJ2-5; D is possibly TRBD1 (6 bases). The CDR3 runs 14 residues. Germline lookup yields CDR1 MNHEY and CDR2 SVGAGI. V was shortened by 6 bases and J by 0 bases, with 11 bases between the two germline ends. The chain's CDR3 is CASSRTGYQETQYF. For the CDR3, the DNA is TGTGCCAGCAGCCGAACAGGGTACCAAGAGACCCAGTACTTC.

This chain links TRBV3-1 (or the pseudogene TRBV3-2) with TRBJ2-5, with D perhaps TRBD1 (5 bases). The CDR3 has 14 amino acids. The germline V gene has CDR1 LGHDT and CDR2 YNNKEL (reference sequence). V lost 5 bases to trimming and J lost 5 bases, with 15 bases between them. The CDR3, as DNA: TGTGCCAGCAGCTCCCGGACACTTCGCGAGACCCAGTACTTC. Amino acids: CASSSRTLRETQYF.

The V gene is TRBV27, the J gene TRBJ2-1; 9 bases are shared with TRBD1. The CDR3 is 16 residues long. Germline V CDR1 and CDR2: MNHEY, SMNVEV (reference sequence). V dropped 6 bases and J dropped 4; count of bases not matched to a gene: 10. CDR3 sequence (DNA): TGTGCCAGCAGCCTTGCCGACAGGGGGACTTACAATGAGCAGTTCTTC. As protein: CASSLADRGTYNEQFF.

V is TRBV2 and J is TRBJ2-6; D is uncertain. Germline values: CDR1 SNHLY, CDR2 FYNNEI. V shed 5 bases and J shed 0 bases, with 2 bases lying between them. This CDR3 comprises 13 residues. CDR3 sequence (DNA): TGTGCCAGCAGTCGCTCTGGGGCCAACGTCCTGACTTTC. This codes for CASSRSGANVLTF.

The CDR3 loop reads CASSLGLAATDTQYF. CDR3 bases: TGTGCCAGCAGCTTAGGACTAGCGGCCACAGATACGCAGTATTTT. This chain links TRBV7-2 with TRBJ2-3; 9 bases are shared with TRBD2. Looked up from germline, CDR1 is SGHTA and CDR2 is FQGNSA. Trimming at V came to 1 base and at J to 2 bases, leaving 1 base not matched to a gene. CDR3 length: 15 residues.

V and J are TRBV29-1 and TRBJ1-2; 7 bases match TRBD1. Germline-derived CDR1 and CDR2 are SQVTM and ANQGSEA. The CDR3 runs to 12 residues. J lost 2 bases, V lost 7 bases, and 4 bases had no gene match. The CDR3 DNA sequence: TGCAGCGGGCAGACAGGGAACTATGGCTACACCTTC. It translates to CSGQTGNYGYTF.

This clone appeared a single time. The rearrangement joins TRBV28 to TRBJ1-2; D not certain. V lost 8 bases to trimming and J lost 0 bases, with 10 bases between them. This CDR3 is 13 amino acids long. Germline V gives CDR1 MDHEN, CDR2 SYDVKM. The CDR3 DNA reads TGTGCCAGCGGCGGGCCACCTAACTATGGCTACACCTTC. Amino acid sequence: CASGGPPNYGYTF.

This clone appeared once. The chain combines TRBV6-5 with TRBJ2-7; 7 bases fit TRBD2. V dropped 8 bases and J dropped 5; count of bases not matched to a gene: 15. The germline CDR1 and CDR2 sequences are MNHEY and SVGAGI. This CDR3 contains 15 residues. The chain's CDR3 is CASPSWEGVTHEQYF. CDR3 nucleotide sequence: TGTGCCAGCCCCAGCTGGGAGGGAGTGACCCACGAGCAGTACTTC.

The chain has TRBV28 and TRBJ2-1; 7 positions match TRBD2. Losses at the gene ends were 6 bases for V and 4 bases for J; bases not matched to a gene: 9. The CDR3 spans 15 residues. Germline CDR1 MDHEN, CDR2 SYDVKM. CDR3 residues: CASRWEREVYNEQFF. As DNA, the CDR3 is TGTGCCAGCAGGTGGGAACGGGAGGTTTACAATGAGCAGTTCTTC.

The chain is built from TRBV4-3 and TRBJ2-5, with 10 positions matching TRBD2. This CDR3 spans 14 amino acids. The V and J ends lost 4 bases and 4 bases, in that order; junction bases with no gene match: 3. Germline lookup yields CDR1 LGHNA and CDR2 YSLEER. DNA for the CDR3: TGCGCCAGCAGCCGAGGACTAGCGGCAGAGACCCAGTACTTC. It is translated as CASSRGLAAETQYF.

This clone was counted once. This CDR3 is CASSSSQLAGETTDTQYF. The CDR3 DNA follows: TGTGCCAGCAGCTCCTCTCAGTTAGCGGGGGAAACCACAGATACGCAGTATTTT. The chain recombines TRBV7-3 with TRBJ2-3, with TRBD2 matching 9 bases. The CDR3 contains 18 residues. The germline V gene has CDR1 SGHTA and CDR2 FQGTGA. The ends lost 4 bases at V and 2 bases at J; junction bases unmatched: 13. The whole variable domain, remainder taken from reference TRBV7-3 and TRBJ2-3, is GAGVSQTPSNKVTEKGKYVELRCDPISGHTALYWYRQSLGQGPEFLIYFQGTGAADDSGLPNDRFFAVRPEGSVSTLKIQRTERGDSAVYLCASSSSQLAGETTDTQYFGPGTRLTVL.

This chain joins TRBV5-1 and TRBJ1-3; a weak D match, TRBD1 (5 bases). Trimming took 0 bases from V and 3 from J, leaving 13 bases between them. Germline V gene sequence: CDR1 SGHRS, CDR2 YFSETQ. The CDR3 contains 16 residues. CDR3 bases: TGCGCCAGCAGCTTGGGAGTAGGCAGGGTTGGAAACACCATATATTTT. Amino acid sequence: CASSLGVGRVGNTIYF.

The V and J genes are TRBV28 and TRBJ2-7; 8 nucleotides line up with TRBD1. V shed 4 bases and J 3 bases; nucleotides not matched to a gene: 11. CDR3 length: 16 amino acids. Germline V CDR1 and CDR2: MDHEN, SYDVKM. The CDR3, as DNA: TGTGCCAGCAGTTCGGGGACCAGGGGGCTCATCTACGAGCAGTACTTC. The encoded protein is CASSSGTRGLIYEQYF.

V usage is TRBV9 and J usage is TRBJ1-1; 9 positions agree with TRBD1. The length of the CDR3 is 17 residues. Germline CDR1 SGDLS, CDR2 YYNGEE. The V gene end was trimmed by 4 bases and the J gene end by 0 bases; junction bases not matched to a gene: 10. DNA for the CDR3: TGTGCCAGCAGCATTCGGGACAGGGTTCGGGTGAACACTGAAGCTTTCTTT. Its protein product is CASSIRDRVRVNTEAFF.

The CDR3 sequence is CASSQANAGGTDTQYF. Here the CDR3 DNA reads TGTGCCAGCAGCCAAGCTAATGCGGGGGGCACAGATACGCAGTATTTT. This sequence joins TRBV4-2 and TRBJ2-3, with 7 bases aligning to TRBD2. V shed 1 base and J 1 base; nucleotides not matched to a gene: 5. CDR1 and CDR2 from the germline V gene are LGHNA and YNFKEQ. There are 16 residues in the CDR3.

The V call is TRBV6-2 or TRBV6-3, the J call TRBJ1-2; no clear D. Germline loops: CDR1 MNHEY, CDR2 SVGEGT. Trimming took 6 bases from V and 2 from J, leaving 16 bases between them. The CDR3 totals 15 residues. The CDR3 DNA reads as TGTGCCAGCAGCCGACTCGGGGAGTGGAACTATGGCTACACCTTC. This sequence encodes CASSRLGEWNYGYTF.

This clone was observed once. The V gene is TRBV28, the J gene TRBJ1-1, with D tentatively TRBD1 (5 bases). The length of the CDR3 is 14 residues. Germline values: CDR1 MDHEN, CDR2 SYDVKM. Trimming cost V 5 bases and J 1 base, with 11 bases left between them. CDR3 DNA sequence: TGTGCCAGCAGTCCTTCCGGACAGAACACTGAAGCTTTCTTT. This translates into CASSPSGQNTEAFF.

This clone appeared once. The genes are TRBV7-2 and TRBJ1-4; 7 nucleotides align to TRBD1. Germline values: CDR1 SGHTA, CDR2 FQGNSA. Trimming at V came to 6 bases and at J to 0 bases, leaving 4 bases not matched to a gene. The CDR3 sequence is 15 residues long. CDR3 nucleotides: TGTGCCAGCAGGGGACAGCCAGCAACTAATGAAAAACTGTTTTTT. It translates to CASRGQPATNEKLFF. The full variable domain, its missing parts supplied by reference TRBV7-2 and TRBJ1-4, is GAGVSQSPSNKVTEKGKDVELRCDPISGHTALYWYRQSLGQGLEFLIYFQGNSAPDKSGLPSDRFSAERTGGSVSTLTIQRTQQEDSAVYLCASRGQPATNEKLFFGSGTQLSVL.

This clone showed up just once. The J gene is TRBJ2-1, the V gene TRBV9; weak D call: TRBD2 (6 bases). The V and J ends lost 0 bases and 3 bases respectively, with 10 bases between them. Germline CDR1 SGDLS, CDR2 YYNGEE. The CDR3 consists of 15 residues. The CDR3 nucleotides are TGTGCCAGCAGCGTAGTTTCCGGGAGCTACAATGAGCAGTTCTTC. Protein product: CASSVVSGSYNEQFF.

This chain uses TRBV6-2 or TRBV6-3 with TRBJ2-2, with a weak D call TRBD2 (5 bases). Germline V CDR1 and CDR2: MNHEY, SVGEGT. This CDR3 contains 17 residues. Trimming cost V 0 bases and J 3 bases, with 14 bases left between them. The CDR3 region has the DNA TGTGCCAGCAGTTACTCGGCGCGTGGACTCTACACCGGGGAGCTGTTTTTT. Translation: CASSYSARGLYTGELFF.

About this clone itself: The junction differs from germline at one of its ends, possibly a read error. The chain joins TRBV7-7 to TRBJ2-3; 12 bases match TRBD2. CDR1 is SSHAT, CDR2 FNYEAQ, per germline (reference sequence). This CDR3 contains 15 residues. The CDR3 sequence: CASSAASGRADTQYF. The DNA for the CDR3 is TGTGCTAGCAGCGCCGCTAGCGGGAGGGCAGATACGCAGTATTTT.

The chain has TRBV14 and TRBJ1-2; D remains ambiguous. CDR1 and CDR2 (germline): SGHDN, FVKESK. CDR3 length equals 16 residues. Trimming left V 1 base short and J 5 bases short, with 17 bases between. CDR3 region: CASSQVVSTSDYGYTF. The DNA of the CDR3 is TGTGCCAGCAGCCAAGTGGTCTCCACTAGTGATTATGGCTACACCTTC.